The clone carrying this T cell receptor (beta chain) was observed a handful of times. Germline V gives CDR1 MNHEY, CDR2 SVGEGT. This CDR3 contains 15 residues. Trimming shortened V by 7 bases and J by 1 base, and 15 bases separated the two germline ends. The data derive from a study of human T cells and chemical hapten exposure. Study-wide background: Patients' scalps got diphenylcyclopropenone weekly throughout the approximately 24-week study.

The time point here: patch test 3, about 24 weeks after DPC sensitization. Sample treatment: therapeutic diphenylcyclopropenone sensitization with weekly scalp DPC. Prior to each patch test being applied, blood was drawn. From the RACE reads, TCRdb called clonotypes with MiXCR, one entry per CDR3 protein. In the table there are 150,000 to 200,000 distinct CDR3 sequences, roughly 26% of which are singletons. The rearrangement uses TRBV6-2 or TRBV6-3 and TRBJ2-3; a possible D gene is TRBD1 (6 bases). The specimen was whole blood, collected in connection with sensitization to the hapten diphenylcyclopropenone (DPC). The clonotype comes from a woman aged 18-30 years with alopecia areata. Some clones in this sample may be carry-over from other donors' samples. For the CDR3, the DNA is TGTGCCAGCACCGACCGAGGACAGCGCACAGATACGCAGTATTTT. Translating it yields CASTDRGQRTDTQYF.